Each of the 10 T cell receptor beta chains below was sequenced from the same sample in a study of blood T cells in healthy people across ages. Using a J-beta primer mix together with a sample-barcoded 5' primer, a second PCR was run for roughly 6 to 11 cycles. TCRdb ran MiXCR on the 5' RACE reads and lists one entry per CDR3 protein. The profile covers over 600,000 distinct CDR3 sequences, with around two fifths appearing a single time and about 30% taken by the ten largest. The sample comprised blood. These receptor sequences come from an elderly man in good health.

The V call is TRBV11-2, the J call TRBJ1-1; 9 nucleotides agree with TRBD1. The CDR3 consists of 23 residues. Germline-derived CDR1 and CDR2 are SGHAT and FQNNGV. The junction had 27 bases not matched to a gene; V was cut back by 3 bases and J by 1 base. Written as DNA, the CDR3 is TGTGCCAGCAGCTTCGGGACAGGGCGCGGGAGGACATTCGCCCATACAACGAACACTGAAGCTTTCTTT. Translating gives CASSFGTGRGRTFAHTTNTEAFF.

The sample holds a few counts of this clonotype. The V and J genes are TRBV20-1 and TRBJ2-3; 7 positions agree with TRBD1. This CDR3 contains 12 residues. CDR1 DFQATT and CDR2 SNEGSKA come from the germline V gene (reference sequence). V was pared by 6 bases and J by 3 bases, with 3 bases of the junction left unmatched. CDR3 bases: TGCAGTGCCAAACAGGGGACAGATACGCAGTATTTT. Its translation is CSAKQGTDTQYF.

The V and J genes are TRBV6-2 or TRBV6-3 and TRBJ2-3; D might be TRBD1 (5 bases). The CDR3 extends over 14 amino acids. V was trimmed by 6 bases and J by 5 bases, leaving 15 bases between them. Germline V lookup: CDR1 MNHEY, CDR2 SVGEGT. The CDR3 loop reads CASRPDSGKDTQYF. The CDR3 DNA is TGTGCCAGCAGACCCGACAGTGGAAAAGATACGCAGTATTTT.

This clonotype was detected only a few times. V is TRBV7-3 and J is TRBJ2-4; a weak D match, TRBD2 (6 bases). Germline V CDR1 and CDR2: SGHTA, FQGTGA. V lost 5 bases and J 0 bases, leaving 14 bases between the germline ends. This CDR3 spans 16 amino acids. The CDR3 coding sequence is TGTGCCAGCAGCCCACAGGCGGGACTAGCCAAAAACATTCAGTACTTC. Translation gives CASSPQAGLAKNIQYF.

This clonotype showed up just a few times. A much larger clonotype is one base distant, so this may be a read error. V and J are TRBV5-1 and TRBJ2-5; 7 nucleotides agree with TRBD1. The germline V gene has CDR1 SGHRS and CDR2 YFSETQ. The CDR3 sequence is 15 residues long. With V trimmed by 4 bases and J by 5 bases, 11 bases remained unmatched. The CDR3 DNA follows: TGCGCCAGCAGCATAGCACAGGGGCAGTTGGAGACCCAGTACTTC. It is translated as CASSIAQGQLETQYF. Complete variable domain (other parts from reference TRBV5-1 and TRBJ2-5): KAGVTQTPRYLIKTRGQQVTLSCSPISGHRSVSWYQQTPGQGLQFLFEYFSETQRNKGNFPGRFSGRQFSNSRSEMNVSTLELGDSALYLCASSIAQGQLETQYFGPGTRLLVL.

In the case of this clonotype: At one of its ends the junction is not consistent with the germline gene, which may arise from a read error. V and J are TRBV24-1 and TRBJ2-3; 8 bases line up with TRBD1. The CDR3 is 19 residues long. CDR1 is KGHDR, CDR2 SFDVKD, per germline. The CDR3 reads CATSAIPGQDTKSTNTQYF. In nucleotides, the CDR3 is TGTGCCACCAGCGCCATTCCGGGACAGGACACGAAGAGCACAAATACGCAGTATTTT.

This clonotype was seen ten or more times. The gene calls are TRBV6-5 and TRBJ2-1; 13 positions match TRBD2. The junction had 8 bases not matched to a gene; V was cut back by 5 bases and J by 7 bases. From germline, CDR1 is MNHEY and CDR2 SVGAGI. The CDR3 has 16 amino acids. In DNA, the CDR3 is TGTGCCAGCAGTAACGGCCTGGGACTAGCGGGAAATGAGCAGTTCTTC. This translates into CASSNGLGLAGNEQFF.

V is TRBV5-1 and J is TRBJ2-7; possible D gene TRBD1, 6 bases. The CDR3 runs to 12 residues. CDR1 SGHRS and CDR2 YFSETQ come from the germline V gene. Between the trimmed V and J ends, which lost 4 bases and 6 bases, there was a span of 11 bases. In DNA form, the CDR3 reads TGCGCCAGCAGCCCAGGACAGAGCGAGCAGTACTTC. Its translation is CASSPGQSEQYF.

J is TRBJ1-1 and V is TRBV6-5, with 7 bases that match TRBD1. Germline V gene sequence: CDR1 MNHEY, CDR2 SVGAGI. The length of the CDR3 is 15 residues. J lost 5 bases, V lost 0 bases, and 6 bases had no gene match. CDR3 bases: TGTGCCAGCAGTTACTCGCCAGGGGGTAGAACTGAAGCTTTCTTT. Translation gives CASSYSPGGRTEAFF.

This sequence joins TRBV20-1 and TRBJ2-5; D remains unclear. Trimming took off 4 bases at V and 2 bases at J, with 14 bases between the two ends. This CDR3 contains 14 residues. Germline V gene data show CDR1 as DFQATT and CDR2 as SNEGSKA (reference sequence). The CDR3 DNA reads TGCAGTGCTAAGTTAATAGCTGGGCAAGAGACCCAGTACTTC. Translated: CSAKLIAGQETQYF.